This TCR beta chain was recovered during a study of OX40 agonist ivuxolimab in advanced cancers. Study-wide context: The costimulatory receptor OX40 (CD134) was targeted by ivuxolimab, a fully human IgG2 agonistic monoclonal antibody. Intravenous ivuxolimab was administered to patients every 2 weeks at six dose levels: 0.01, 0.1, 0.3, 1.5, 3 and 10 mg/kg. Of the 52 patients in dose escalation, around 19 had hepatocellular carcinoma, some 15 had melanoma, 9 had renal cell carcinoma and 9 had head and neck cancer. In the dose-escalation cohort, roughly 82% of patients were male, and the mean age was approximately 60 years with a range of roughly 20 to 80. Patients were allowed to have had prior anti-PD-1, anti-PD-L1 or anti-CTLA-4 therapy, and roughly two fifths of the dose-escalation patients had been treated with checkpoint inhibitors. Partial responses were achieved by three dose-escalation patients, of whom one had hepatocellular carcinoma and two had cutaneous melanoma. Peripheral TCRbeta sequencing was intended to test whether TCR sequence diversity was altered and clonal T-cell expansion was caused by ivuxolimab. The paper covers the monotherapy dose-escalation part of the phase I ivuxolimab trial, which included N of about 51 patients. Broad study findings and their caveats: After ivuxolimab, CD8+ T cells had more expanded clones than CD4+ T cells on average. At doses of 0.1 to 3.0 mg/kg, clonal expansion of both CD4+ and CD8+ blood T cells was observed from baseline to week 6. Partial responders in the 0.1-3.0 mg/kg groups had among the lowest normalized peripheral clonal expansion, especially among CD8+ T cells. Which antigens the clonally expanded peripheral T cells were specific for was not determined. Low levels of normalized T-cell clonal expansion were also shown by some nonresponding patients.

Patients with a history of autoimmune disease or receiving systemic immunosuppression were excluded from the trial. Peripheral blood for TCR sequencing was collected from all dose cohorts at baseline, on cycle 4 day 1, and on cycle 7 day 1. The samples were drawn from a first-in-human, open-label, multicenter phase I dose-escalation trial of ivuxolimab. The trial enrolled adults with locally advanced or metastatic head and neck squamous cell, hepatocellular, melanoma or renal cell carcinoma. Before TCR sequencing, CD4+ T cells and CD8+ T cells from peripheral blood were sorted into separate populations. With regard to this clone: The specificity of this receptor is unknown. No much larger clone exists at a distance of one base, and base qualities are not known.

The germline V gene supplies CDR1 SQVTM and CDR2 ANQGSEA. The V end loses 3 bases and the J end loses 1 base, and a stretch of 7 bases separates them. Spanning cysteine to phenylalanine, the CDR3 consists of 12 amino acids. The sequence is cut down to CDR3 DNA, 36 bases in frame from base 1. To sequence the TCRbeta CDR3 region, genomic DNA was isolated from the sorted cells. TCRbeta CDR3 regions were sequenced using the immunoSEQ Assay. TCRdb limited this immuneACCESS table to in-frame rearrangements with V and J called. A share of clones is missing; checked studies link under half to unresolved V genes, and the rest is unexplained. Across this sample there are around 65,000 clones, with nearly 95% seen only once. Jointly, the top ten make up around 15% of the sample.

The TCR was taken from an adult with an advanced solid tumor such as melanoma, head and neck, liver or kidney cancer. This receptor chain uses TRBV29-1 and TRBJ2-7, with the D gene too uncertain to name. This specimen consisted of CD4+ or CD8+ T cells sorted from blood, obtained in a trial of the OX40 agonist ivuxolimab. For the CDR3, the sequence is CSVESLSYEQYF. The DNA is TGCAGCGTTGAGTCCCTTTCCTACGAGCAGTACTTC.